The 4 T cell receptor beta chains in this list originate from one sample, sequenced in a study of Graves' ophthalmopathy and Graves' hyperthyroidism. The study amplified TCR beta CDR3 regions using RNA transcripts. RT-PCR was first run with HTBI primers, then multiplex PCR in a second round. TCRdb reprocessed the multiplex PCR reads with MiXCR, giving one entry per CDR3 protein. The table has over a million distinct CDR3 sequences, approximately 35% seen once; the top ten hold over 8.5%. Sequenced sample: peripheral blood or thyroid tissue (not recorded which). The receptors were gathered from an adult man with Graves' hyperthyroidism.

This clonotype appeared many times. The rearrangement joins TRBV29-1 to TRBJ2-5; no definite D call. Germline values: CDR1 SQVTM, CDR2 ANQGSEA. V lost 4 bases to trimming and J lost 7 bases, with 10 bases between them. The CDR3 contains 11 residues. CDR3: CSVVVVATQYF. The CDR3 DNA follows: TGCAGCGTTGTGGTAGTCGCGACCCAGTACTTC.

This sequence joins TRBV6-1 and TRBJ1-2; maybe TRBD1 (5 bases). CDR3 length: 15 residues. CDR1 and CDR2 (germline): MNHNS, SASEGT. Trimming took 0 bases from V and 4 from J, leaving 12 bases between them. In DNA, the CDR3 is TGTGCCAGCAGTGAAGCGTGGGACGGAATCTATGGCTACACCTTC. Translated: CASSEAWDGIYGYTF.

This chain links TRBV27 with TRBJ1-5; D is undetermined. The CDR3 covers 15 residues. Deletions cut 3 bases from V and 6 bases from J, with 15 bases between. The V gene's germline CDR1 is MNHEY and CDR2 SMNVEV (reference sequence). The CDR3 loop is CASSLTGWSRQPQHF. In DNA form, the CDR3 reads TGTGCCAGCAGTTTGACTGGGTGGTCTCGTCAGCCCCAGCATTTT.

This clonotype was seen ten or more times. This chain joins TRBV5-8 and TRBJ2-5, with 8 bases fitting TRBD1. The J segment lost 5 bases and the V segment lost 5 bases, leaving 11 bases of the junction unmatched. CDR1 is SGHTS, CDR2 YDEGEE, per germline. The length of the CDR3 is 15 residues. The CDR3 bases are TGTGCCAGCAGGGCCAGGGACAGGATCGCTGAGACCCAGTACTTC. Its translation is CASRARDRIAETQYF.